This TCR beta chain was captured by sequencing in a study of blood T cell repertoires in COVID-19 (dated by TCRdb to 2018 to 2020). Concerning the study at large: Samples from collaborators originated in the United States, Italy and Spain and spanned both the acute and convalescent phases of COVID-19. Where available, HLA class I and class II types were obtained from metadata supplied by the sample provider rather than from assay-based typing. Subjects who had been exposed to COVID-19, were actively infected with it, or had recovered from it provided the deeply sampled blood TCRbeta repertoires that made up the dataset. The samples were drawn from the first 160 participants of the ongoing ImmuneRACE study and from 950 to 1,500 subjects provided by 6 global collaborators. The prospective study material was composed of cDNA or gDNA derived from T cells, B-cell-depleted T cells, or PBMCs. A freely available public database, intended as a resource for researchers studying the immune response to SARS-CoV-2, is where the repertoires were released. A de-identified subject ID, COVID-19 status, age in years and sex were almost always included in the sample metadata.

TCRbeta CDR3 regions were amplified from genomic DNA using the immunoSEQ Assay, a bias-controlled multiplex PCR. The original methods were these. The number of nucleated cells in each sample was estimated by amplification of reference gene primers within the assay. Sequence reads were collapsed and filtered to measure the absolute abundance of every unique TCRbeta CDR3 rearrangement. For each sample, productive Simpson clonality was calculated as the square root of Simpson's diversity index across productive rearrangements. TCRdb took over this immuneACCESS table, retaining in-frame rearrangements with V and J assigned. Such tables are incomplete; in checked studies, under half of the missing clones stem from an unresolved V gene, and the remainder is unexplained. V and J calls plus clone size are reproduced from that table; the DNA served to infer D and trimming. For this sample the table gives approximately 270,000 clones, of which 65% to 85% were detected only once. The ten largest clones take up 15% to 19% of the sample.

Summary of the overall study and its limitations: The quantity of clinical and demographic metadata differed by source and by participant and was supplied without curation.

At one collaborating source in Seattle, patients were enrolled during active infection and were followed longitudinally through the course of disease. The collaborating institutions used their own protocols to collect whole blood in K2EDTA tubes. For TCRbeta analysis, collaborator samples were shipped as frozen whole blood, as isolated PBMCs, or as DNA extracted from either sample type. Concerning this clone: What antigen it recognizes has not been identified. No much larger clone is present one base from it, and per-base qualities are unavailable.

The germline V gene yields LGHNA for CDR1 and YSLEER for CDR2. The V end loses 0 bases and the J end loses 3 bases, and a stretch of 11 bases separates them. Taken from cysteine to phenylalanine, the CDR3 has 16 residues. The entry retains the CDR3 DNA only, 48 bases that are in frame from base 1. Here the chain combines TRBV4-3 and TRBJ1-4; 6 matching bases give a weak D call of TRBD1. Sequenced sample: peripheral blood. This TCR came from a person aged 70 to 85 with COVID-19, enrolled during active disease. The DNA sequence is TGCGCCAGCAGCCAAGAGCTGGGGGCAGCTAATGAAAAACTGTTTTTT. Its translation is CASSQELGAANEKLFF.